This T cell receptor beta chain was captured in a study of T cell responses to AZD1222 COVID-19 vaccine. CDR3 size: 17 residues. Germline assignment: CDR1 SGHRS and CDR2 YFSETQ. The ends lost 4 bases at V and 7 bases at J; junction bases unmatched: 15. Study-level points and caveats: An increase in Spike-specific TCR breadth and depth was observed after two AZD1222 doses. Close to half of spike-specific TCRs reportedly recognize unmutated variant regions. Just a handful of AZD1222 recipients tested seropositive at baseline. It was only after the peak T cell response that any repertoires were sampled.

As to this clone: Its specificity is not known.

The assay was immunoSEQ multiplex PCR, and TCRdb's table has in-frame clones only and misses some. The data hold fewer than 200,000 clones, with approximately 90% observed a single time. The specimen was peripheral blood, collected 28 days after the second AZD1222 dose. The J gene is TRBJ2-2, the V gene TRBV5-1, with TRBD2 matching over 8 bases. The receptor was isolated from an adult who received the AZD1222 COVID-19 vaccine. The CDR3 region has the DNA TGCGCCAGCAGCCCCAGTACCCAGCGGGGGAGGGTCGGGGAGCTGTTTTTT. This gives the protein CASSPSTQRGRVGELFF. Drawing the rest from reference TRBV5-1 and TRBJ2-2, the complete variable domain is KAGVTQTPRYLIKTRGQQVTLSCSPISGHRSVSWYQQTPGQGLQFLFEYFSETQRNKGNFPGRFSGRQFSNSRSEMNVSTLELGDSALYLCASSPSTQRGRVGELFFGEGSRLTVL.